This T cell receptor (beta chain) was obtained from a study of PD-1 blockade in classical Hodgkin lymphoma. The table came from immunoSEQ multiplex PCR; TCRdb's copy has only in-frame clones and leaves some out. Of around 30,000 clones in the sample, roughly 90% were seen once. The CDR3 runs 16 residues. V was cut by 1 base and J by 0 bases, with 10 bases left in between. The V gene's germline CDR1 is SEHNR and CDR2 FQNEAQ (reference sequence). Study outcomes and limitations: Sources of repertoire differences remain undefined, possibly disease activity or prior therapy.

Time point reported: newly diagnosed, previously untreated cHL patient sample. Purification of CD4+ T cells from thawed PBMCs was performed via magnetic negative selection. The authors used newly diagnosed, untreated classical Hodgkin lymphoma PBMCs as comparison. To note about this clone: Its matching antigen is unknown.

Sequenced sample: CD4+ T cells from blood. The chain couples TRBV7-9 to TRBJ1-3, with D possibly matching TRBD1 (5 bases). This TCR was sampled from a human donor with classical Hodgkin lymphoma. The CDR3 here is CASSLGQGISGNTIYF. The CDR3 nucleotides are TGTGCCAGCAGCTTAGGGCAGGGAATCTCTGGAAACACCATATATTTT.